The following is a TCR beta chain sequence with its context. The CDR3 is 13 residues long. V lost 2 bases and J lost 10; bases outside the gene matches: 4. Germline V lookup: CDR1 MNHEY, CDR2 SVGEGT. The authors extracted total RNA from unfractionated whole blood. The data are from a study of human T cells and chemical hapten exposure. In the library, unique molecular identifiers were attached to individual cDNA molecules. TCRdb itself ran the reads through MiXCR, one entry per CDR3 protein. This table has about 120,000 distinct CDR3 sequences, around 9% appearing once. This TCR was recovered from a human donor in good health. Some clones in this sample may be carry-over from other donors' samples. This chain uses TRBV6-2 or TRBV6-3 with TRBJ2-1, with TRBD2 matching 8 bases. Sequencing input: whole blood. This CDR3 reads CASSYGGGQEQFF. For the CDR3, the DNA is TGTGCCAGCAGTTACGGCGGGGGGCAGGAGCAGTTCTTC.